This TCR beta chain was obtained from a study of blood T cell repertoires in COVID-19. For the study at large: Acute and convalescent COVID-19 specimens originated in the United States, Italy and Spain. T cells, B-cell-depleted T cells, or PBMCs supplied cDNA or gDNA.

The J segment lost 8 bases and the V segment lost 4 bases, leaving 8 bases of the junction unmatched. The CDR3 spans 14 residues. Germline V CDR1 and CDR2: LGHDT, YNNKEL (reference sequence). Per the original data handling: Nucleated cell counts were estimated from reference gene primer amplification. The table came from immunoSEQ multiplex PCR; TCRdb's copy has only in-frame clones and leaves some out. V, J and clone size are those of that table, while D and trimming were read from the DNA. The sample has about 230,000 clones, more than 70% seen once. This TCR was recovered from a middle-aged man with active or convalescent COVID-19. Sample: peripheral blood. The V and J genes are TRBV3-1 (or the pseudogene TRBV3-2) and TRBJ2-1; 7 nucleotides align to TRBD2. The CDR3 sequence is CASSRRTSNDEQFF. For the CDR3, the DNA is TGTGCCAGCAGCCGCCGGACTAGTAATGATGAGCAGTTCTTC.